These 27 T cell receptor beta chains were all obtained from the same sample, sequenced in a study of beta chain features in type 1 diabetes. Expressed TCRB transcripts were sequenced because the entire RNA isolate underwent reverse transcription. Profiled with immunoSEQ multiplex PCR; TCRdb holds only in-frame clones, not every one. Seen here are hundreds of thousands of clones, about a sixth observed once, and the top ten hold about 0.02%. Sequencing used naive CD4+ T cells from blood. All receptors derive from a woman under 30 in good health.

This clone has only a few counts. Different DNA sequences within this sample yield the same CDR3. This chain joins TRBV2 and TRBJ2-2; D is possibly TRBD2 (6 bases). The V end was cut by 2 bases, the J end by 5 bases, with 6 bases between. Germline loops: CDR1 SNHLY, CDR2 FYNNEI. The CDR3 contains 13 residues. Here the CDR3 DNA reads TGTGCCAGCAGTGAAAGCGGGACCGGGGAGCTGTTTTTT. Translation: CASSESGTGELFF.

For the CDR3, the DNA is TGTGCCAGCAGATCTACAGGGTTCGCGAACTACGAGCAGTACTTC. Residues: CASRSTGFANYEQYF. J is TRBJ2-7 and V is TRBV6-5, with TRBD1 as a possible D gene (6 bases). Germline V CDR1 and CDR2: MNHEY, SVGAGI. V was cut by 6 bases and J by 3 bases, with 18 bases left in between. This CDR3 comprises 15 residues.

This clone was recorded a few times. The J gene is TRBJ1-5, the V gene TRBV7-8; possible D gene TRBD1, 6 bases. Per germline, CDR1 SGHVS and CDR2 FQNEAQ. CDR3 length: 16 residues. The V end lost 1 base, the J end lost 5 bases, and 15 bases lay between the germline ends. As DNA, the CDR3 is TGTGCCAGCAGCTTAGTTGTCAGGGGAAGGGATCAGCCCCAGCATTTT. Translation: CASSLVVRGRDQPQHF.

The chain links TRBV11-3 to TRBJ2-1; no firm D call. The CDR3 runs 13 residues. The germline V and J ends were trimmed by 1 base and 3 bases, with 4 bases remaining between them. Per germline, CDR1 SGHNT and CDR2 YENEEA. In nucleotides, the CDR3 is TGTGCCAGCAGCTTAGGGCGCTACAATGAGCAGTTCTTC. Translation gives CASSLGRYNEQFF. The full variable domain, in which reference TRBV11-3 and TRBJ2-1 provide the parts outside the CDR3, is EAGVVQSPRYKIIEKKQPVAFWCNPISGHNTLYWYLQNLGQGPELLIRYENEEAVDDSQLPKDRFSAERLKGVDSTLKIQPAELGDSAVYLCASSLGRYNEQFFGPGTRLTVL.

This clone came up a few times. This chain connects TRBV11-3 to TRBJ2-1; D call uncertain. Germline CDR1 is SGHNT and CDR2 is YENEEA. There are 14 residues in the CDR3. V was pared by 5 bases and J by 0 bases, with 8 bases between. CDR3: CASSSGYSYNEQFF. The CDR3 nucleotides read TGTGCCAGCAGCAGTGGGTACTCCTACAATGAGCAGTTCTTC.

This clone was counted a few times. The V and J genes are TRBV11-1 and TRBJ2-5, with 8 bases identical to TRBD1. V gave up 4 bases and J gave up 5 bases; unmatched junction bases: 9. The CDR3 is 15 residues long. CDR1 is SGHAT and CDR2 is FQDESV in the germline V gene (reference sequence). The CDR3 sequence is CASSSGQAAGETQYF. CDR3 nucleotide sequence: TGTGCCAGCAGCTCGGGACAGGCCGCCGGGGAGACCCAGTACTTC.

This clone showed up just a few times. In the same sample, other DNA sequences code for this CDR3. The rearrangement links TRBV11-2 to TRBJ2-7; 9 bases map to TRBD1. The V segment lost 6 bases and the J segment 4 bases; nucleotides outside the gene matches: 4. The germline gives CDR1 SGHAT, CDR2 FQNNGV. The CDR3 consists of 13 residues. Written as DNA, the CDR3 is TGTGCCAGCAGAAGGGACAGGGTTTACGAGCAGTACTTC. Encoded protein: CASRRDRVYEQYF. The variable domain in full, completed from reference TRBV11-2 and TRBJ2-7, reads EAGVAQSPRYKIIEKRQSVAFWCNPISGHATLYWYQQILGQGPKLLIQFQNNGVVDDSQLPKDRFSAERLKGVDSTLKIQPAKLEDSAVYLCASRRDRVYEQYFGPGTRLTVT.

This clone has just a few counts. J is TRBJ2-3 and V is TRBV7-6; unclear D gene. CDR1 SGHVS and CDR2 FNYEAQ come from the germline V gene. The ends were cut back, 4 bases at V and 4 bases at J, with 18 bases in the middle. This CDR3 contains 16 residues. The CDR3 sequence is CASSSRLDPYADTQYF. The CDR3 DNA follows: TGTGCCAGCAGCTCTAGGCTAGATCCCTACGCAGATACGCAGTATTTT.

This clone came up a few times. V usage is TRBV19 and J usage is TRBJ2-7, with 9 bases lining up with TRBD1. Looked up from germline, CDR1 is LNHDA and CDR2 is SQIVND (reference sequence). The CDR3 runs to 13 residues. V shed 6 bases, J shed 4 bases, and the junction held 4 bases outside the gene matches. In DNA, the CDR3 is TGTGCCAGTAGGGACAGGGGAGCGTACGAGCAGTACTTC. Amino acid sequence: CASRDRGAYEQYF.

This chain links TRBV2 with TRBJ2-7; 14 bases line up with TRBD2. Germline-derived CDR1 and CDR2 are SNHLY and FYNNEI. This CDR3 region has 13 residues. J lost 12 bases, V lost 5 bases, and 6 bases had no gene match. The CDR3 region has the DNA TGTGCCAGCAGTTGGACTAGCGGGAGGCTTGCGTACTTC. Residues: CASSWTSGRLAYF.

Only a few counts were recorded for this clone. The chain has TRBV15 and TRBJ2-7; unclear D gene. The CDR3 sequence is 15 residues long. Trimming shortened V by 0 bases and J by 3 bases, and 12 bases separated the two germline ends. Germline V gene lookup returns CDR1 LNHNV and CDR2 YYDKDF (reference sequence). CDR3 in amino acids: CATSRDPQRFYEQYF. CDR3 coding DNA: TGTGCCACCAGCAGAGATCCTCAACGATTCTACGAGCAGTACTTC.

This chain joins TRBV7-8 and TRBJ2-7; D is possibly TRBD1 or TRBD2 (7 bases each). From germline, CDR1 is SGHVS and CDR2 FQNEAQ. The CDR3 runs 16 residues. Trimming shortened V by 5 bases and J by 5 bases, and 22 bases separated the two germline ends. The CDR3 bases are TGTGCCAGCAGCCGATTGGGGGGGACAGTCCTTAACGAGCAGTACTTC. It is translated as CASSRLGGTVLNEQYF. Combining the CDR3 with reference TRBV7-8 and TRBJ2-7 gives the whole variable domain GAGVSQSPRYKVAKRGQDVALRCDPISGHVSLFWYQQALGQGPEFLTYFQNEAQLDKSGLPSDRFFAERPEGSVSTLKIQRTQQEDSAVYLCASSRLGGTVLNEQYFGPGTRLTVT.

This clone was seen a handful of times. The chain has TRBV21-1 and TRBJ2-4; the table's D call, TRBD1, was not checked against the DNA. TRBV21-1 has pseudogene status. The CDR3 runs to 18 residues. The CDR3 DNA is TGTGCCAGCAGCAAGGGGGGACAGGCTCGACTAGCCAAAAACATTCAGTACTTC. It yields the protein CASSKGGQARLAKNIQYF.

V and J are TRBV6-5 and TRBJ2-2, with 9 bases aligning to TRBD1. Germline CDR1 MNHEY, CDR2 SVGAGI. V lost 4 bases to trimming and J lost 6 bases; unmatched junction nucleotides: 6. The CDR3 spans 15 residues. CDR3 nucleotides: TGTGCCAGCAGTTCACAGGGGGCCCGCCCCGGGGAGCTGTTTTTT. This gives the protein CASSSQGARPGELFF.

The CDR3 here is CASSPPRGSGGGSSEAFF. The CDR3 coding sequence is TGTGCCAGCAGCCCCCCCCGGGGGTCAGGGGGTGGGAGCTCCGAAGCTTTCTTT. The genes are TRBV5-4 and TRBJ1-1; 7 nucleotides line up with TRBD1. The junction had 23 bases not matched to a gene; V was cut back by 4 bases and J by 8 bases. Germline V lookup: CDR1 SGHNT, CDR2 YYREEE (reference sequence). CDR3 length: 18 amino acids. Based on the CDR3 plus reference TRBV5-4 and TRBJ1-1, the full variable domain is ETGVTQSPTHLIKTRGQQVTLRCSSQSGHNTVSWYQQALGQGPQFIFQYYREEENGRGNFPPRFSGLQFPNYSSELNVNALELDDSALYLCASSPPRGSGGGSSEAFFGQGTRLTVV.

This clone appeared a few times. The chain has TRBV4-3 and TRBJ2-3, with TRBD2 identical over 12 bases. CDR1 and CDR2 from the germline V gene are LGHNA and YSLEER. The V segment lost 0 bases and the J segment 1 base; nucleotides outside the gene matches: 17. The CDR3 consists of 22 residues. The CDR3 DNA reads TGCGCCAGCAGCCAAGAACTTAAGACTAGCGGGAGTATGGAGAGAGGCACAGATACGCAGTATTTT. It is translated as CASSQELKTSGSMERGTDTQYF.

This clone was recorded a few times. The rearrangement uses TRBV7-8 and TRBJ2-1; D unclear. Germline V gene sequence: CDR1 SGHVS, CDR2 FQNEAQ. The V end lost 4 bases, the J end lost 0 bases, and 13 bases lay between the germline ends. The CDR3 extends over 16 amino acids. CDR3 amino acids: CASSSPVRSSYNEQFF. CDR3 in DNA: TGTGCCAGCAGCTCCCCCGTAAGGAGCTCCTACAATGAGCAGTTCTTC.

The chain has TRBV27 and TRBJ2-2; weak D call: TRBD1 (6 bases). The germline V gene has CDR1 MNHEY and CDR2 SMNVEV (reference sequence). The V gene lost 9 bases and the J gene lost 1 base, with 12 bases spanning the gap. This CDR3 is 14 amino acids long. CDR3 bases: TGTGCCAGTAGGGGACAACTGAACACCGGGGAGCTGTTTTTT. Residues: CASRGQLNTGELFF.

The chain uses TRBV7-2 and TRBJ1-1, with a possible D match to TRBD1 (5 bases). V was pared by 1 base and J by 5 bases, with 14 bases between. This CDR3 comprises 15 residues. Germline V lookup: CDR1 SGHTA, CDR2 FQGNSA. Here the CDR3 DNA reads TGTGCCAGCAGCTTAGAACGAGGGGTGAGGACTGAAGCTTTCTTT. This translates into CASSLERGVRTEAFF.

The rearrangement joins TRBV14 to TRBJ2-1; 7 nucleotides align to TRBD1. Per the germline V gene, CDR1 is SGHDN and CDR2 is FVKESK. V shed 0 bases, J shed 3 bases, and the junction held 5 bases outside the gene matches. The CDR3 has 16 residues. Here the CDR3 DNA reads TGTGCCAGCAGCCAAGATCGAGGGGGCGTCTACAATGAGCAGTTCTTC. It encodes CASSQDRGGVYNEQFF.

In DNA, the CDR3 is TGTGCCAGCAGCTCACAGGGGACTAGCGGTGAGACCCAGTACTTC. Encoded protein: CASSSQGTSGETQYF. The rearrangement joins TRBV9 to TRBJ2-5; 11 bases match TRBD2. Germline CDR1 is SGDLS and CDR2 is YYNGEE. This CDR3 contains 15 residues. V dropped 4 bases and J dropped 5; count of bases not matched to a gene: 7.

This clone has only a few counts. The chain is built from TRBV7-2 and TRBJ2-3, with a weak D call TRBD1 (7 bases). Germline CDR1 SGHTA, CDR2 FQGNSA. Trimming removed 3 bases at V and 4 bases at J, with 14 bases between. This CDR3 is 15 amino acids long. The CDR3 sequence: CASSFGGGRADTQYF. The DNA for the CDR3 is TGTGCCAGCAGCTTTGGAGGGGGCAGGGCAGATACGCAGTATTTT.

In its sample, this clone was seen a few times. The V gene is TRBV29-1, the J gene TRBJ2-3, with TRBD2 identical over 8 bases. The ends lost 7 bases at V and 5 bases at J; junction bases unmatched: 11. Germline CDR1 SQVTM, CDR2 ANQGSEA. This CDR3 has 14 residues. The CDR3 protein is CSAGGGRYGDTQYF. CDR3 bases: TGCAGCGCCGGTGGCGGGAGGTATGGAGATACGCAGTATTTT.

This clone was counted a few times. The chain uses TRBV15 and TRBJ2-5, with 14 positions matching TRBD2. This CDR3 contains 20 residues. The V and J ends lost 0 bases and 4 bases, in that order; junction bases with no gene match: 13. CDR1 is LNHNV, CDR2 YYDKDF, per germline (reference sequence). This CDR3 reads CATSREGVPGLAGVGETQYF. For the CDR3, the DNA is TGTGCCACCAGCAGAGAGGGGGTCCCGGGACTAGCGGGAGTAGGAGAGACCCAGTACTTC.

This clone was observed a few times. The CDR3 spells CASSEGAKNIQYF. In DNA form, the CDR3 reads TGTGCCAGCAGTGAGGGGGCCAAAAACATTCAGTACTTC. This chain links TRBV2 with TRBJ2-4, with D unclear. CDR1 is SNHLY and CDR2 is FYNNEI in the germline V gene. Trimming shortened V by 3 bases and J by 1 base, and 4 bases separated the two germline ends. The CDR3 extends over 13 amino acids.

The chain has TRBV4-2 and TRBJ2-6, with D uncertain. CDR3 length: 16 amino acids. Germline V lookup: CDR1 LGHNA, CDR2 YNFKEQ. V was cut by 1 base and J by 0 bases, with 7 bases left in between. The CDR3 sequence: CASSQGPISGANVLTF. CDR3 bases: TGTGCCAGCAGCCAAGGACCTATCTCTGGGGCCAACGTCCTGACTTTC.

Notes on this clone: Distinct nucleotide sequences in the sample also encode this CDR3. The rearrangement uses TRBV7-9 and TRBJ2-6; D is tentatively TRBD1 or TRBD2 (6 bases each). CDR1 is SEHNR and CDR2 is FQNEAQ in the germline V gene (reference sequence). V lost 2 bases, J lost 2 bases, and 7 bases lay in between. The CDR3 runs 15 residues. In DNA form, the CDR3 reads TGTGCCAGCAGCTTAAGGGGGGCTGGGGCCAACGTCCTGACTTTC. The encoded protein is CASSLRGAGANVLTF.